The rows below give T cell receptor beta chains drawn from one sample of a study of molecular identifiers for immune sequencing clone quantification. TCRdb re-derived calls from the PCR reads in MiXCR, one entry per CDR3 protein. Of hundreds of thousands of distinct CDR3 sequences in the sample, over 25% were seen once. Sequencing input: naive CD8+ T cells from blood, with Jurkat cell RNA spiked in. Receptor source: a human donor in good health. Some libraries in this study had Jurkat cell RNA spiked in. Each CDR3 is given with its conserved first and last residue. D genes are given only for firm matches. Size is stated for part of the rows, as once, few or many counts, or as a class when the clone is expanded.

d_call: -; j_call: TRBJ2-7; v_call: TRBV11-2; clone_size: -; cdr3_aa: CASSIAVGAEQYF; cdr3_nt: TGTGCCAGCAGCATAGCAGTTGGGGCCGAGCAGTACTTC
d_call: -; j_call: TRBJ2-7; v_call: TRBV9; clone_size: -; cdr3_aa: CASSVAVFSEQYF; cdr3_nt: TGTGCCAGCAGCGTAGCAGTTTTCTCCGAGCAGTACTTC
d_call: TRBD1; j_call: TRBJ2-3; v_call: TRBV7-9; clone_size: -; cdr3_aa: CASSSTGKHPDTQYF; cdr3_nt: TGTGCCAGCAGCTCGACAGGGAAACACCCAGATACGCAGTATTTT
d_call: -; j_call: TRBJ1-5; v_call: TRBV6-2/TRBV6-3; clone_size: -; cdr3_aa: CASSYGHNNQPQHF; cdr3_nt: TGTGCCAGCAGTTACGGCCACAACAATCAGCCCCAGCATTTT
d_call: TRBD2; j_call: TRBJ2-5; v_call: TRBV27; clone_size: few; cdr3_aa: CASSLLAGEEETQYF; cdr3_nt: TGTGCCAGCAGTTTACTAGCGGGAGAAGAGGAGACCCAGTACTTC
d_call: -; j_call: TRBJ2-3; v_call: TRBV12-5; clone_size: -; cdr3_aa: CASGLWGGARDTQYF; cdr3_nt: TGTGCTAGTGGCCTTTGGGGGGGGGCCCGAGATACGCAGTATTTT
d_call: -; j_call: TRBJ1-5; v_call: TRBV28; clone_size: many; cdr3_aa: CASSLGRRVYSNQPQHF; cdr3_nt: TGTGCCAGCAGCTTGGGACGGCGAGTCTATAGCAATCAGCCCCAGCATTTT
d_call: -; j_call: TRBJ2-3; v_call: TRBV10-3; clone_size: few; cdr3_aa: CAISRGITDTQYF; cdr3_nt: TGTGCCATCAGTCGGGGAATCACAGATACGCAGTATTTT
d_call: -; j_call: TRBJ2-1; v_call: TRBV7-9; clone_size: -; cdr3_aa: CASSLEGRDEQFF; cdr3_nt: TGTGCCAGCAGCCTCGAGGGCCGGGATGAGCAGTTCTTC
d_call: TRBD2; j_call: TRBJ2-5; v_call: TRBV20-1; clone_size: -; cdr3_aa: CSAPAAGGQETQYF; cdr3_nt: TGCAGTGCTCCCGCGGCGGGGGGGCAAGAGACCCAGTACTTC
d_call: TRBD1; j_call: TRBJ2-4; v_call: TRBV19; clone_size: -; cdr3_aa: CASGPPGTAKSLAKNIQYF; cdr3_nt: TGTGCCAGTGGTCCCCCCGGGACAGCGAAGTCCCTAGCCAAAAACATTCAGTACTTC
d_call: TRBD2; j_call: TRBJ2-7; v_call: TRBV7-2; clone_size: -; cdr3_aa: CASSLEFAGLAGDSYEQYF; cdr3_nt: TGTGCCAGCAGCTTAGAGTTTGCGGGACTAGCGGGGGACTCCTACGAGCAGTACTTC
d_call: -; j_call: TRBJ2-3; v_call: TRBV19; clone_size: -; cdr3_aa: CASSISVGWGTDTQYF; cdr3_nt: TGTGCCAGTAGTATAAGTGTGGGCTGGGGCACAGATACGCAGTATTTT
d_call: -; j_call: TRBJ2-7; v_call: TRBV7-9; clone_size: -; cdr3_aa: CASSPTGGTKSSYEQYF; cdr3_nt: TGTGCCAGCAGCCCGACCGGAGGAACAAAGAGCTCCTACGAGCAGTACTTC
d_call: -; j_call: TRBJ1-2; v_call: TRBV7-9; clone_size: -; cdr3_aa: CASSLADSSYGYTF; cdr3_nt: TGTGCCAGCAGCTTAGCTGACAGTAGCTATGGCTACACCTTC
d_call: -; j_call: TRBJ2-7; v_call: TRBV5-3; clone_size: once; cdr3_aa: CASSFAVTPYEQYF; cdr3_nt: TGTGCCAGCAGCTTTGCAGTAACTCCATACGAGCAGTACTTC
d_call: -; j_call: TRBJ2-2; v_call: TRBV7-6; clone_size: -; cdr3_aa: CASSSTDREGTGELFF; cdr3_nt: TGTGCCAGCAGCTCTACTGACAGGGAGGGGACCGGGGAGCTGTTTTTT
d_call: -; j_call: TRBJ2-2; v_call: TRBV9; clone_size: -; cdr3_aa: CVSSVDRGDRYNTGELFF; cdr3_nt: TGTGTCAGCAGCGTAGATAGAGGGGACCGATATAACACCGGGGAGCTGTTTTTT
d_call: -; j_call: TRBJ1-2; v_call: TRBV6-2/TRBV6-3; clone_size: many; cdr3_aa: CASSSIRDSYGYTF; cdr3_nt: TGTGCCAGCAGTTCGATCAGGGATTCCTATGGCTACACCTTC
d_call: -; j_call: TRBJ2-1; v_call: TRBV12-5; clone_size: -; cdr3_aa: CSSGLQGGWDEQFF; cdr3_nt: TGTTCTAGTGGTTTGCAGGGGGGCTGGGATGAGCAGTTCTTC
d_call: -; j_call: TRBJ2-2; v_call: TRBV28; clone_size: -; cdr3_aa: CASSPHEGVTGELFF; cdr3_nt: TGTGCCAGCAGTCCACACGAGGGGGTCACCGGGGAGCTGTTTTTT
d_call: -; j_call: TRBJ2-3; v_call: TRBV23-1; clone_size: many; cdr3_aa: CASSQPWTAPDTQYF; cdr3_nt: TGCGCCAGCAGTCAACCCTGGACCGCTCCAGATACGCAGTATTTT